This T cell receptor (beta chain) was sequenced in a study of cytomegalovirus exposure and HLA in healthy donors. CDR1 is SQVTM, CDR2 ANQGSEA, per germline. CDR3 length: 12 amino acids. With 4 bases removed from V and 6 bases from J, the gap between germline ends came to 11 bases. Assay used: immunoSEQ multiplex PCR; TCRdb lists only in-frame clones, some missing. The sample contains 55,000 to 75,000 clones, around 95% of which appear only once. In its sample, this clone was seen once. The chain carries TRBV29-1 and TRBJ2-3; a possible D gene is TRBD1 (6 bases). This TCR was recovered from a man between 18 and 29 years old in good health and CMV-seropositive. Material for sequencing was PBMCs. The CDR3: CSVANRVDTQYF. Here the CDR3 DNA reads TGCAGCGTTGCCAACAGGGTGGATACGCAGTATTTT.